The next 28 T cell receptor beta chains were all read from a single sample in a study of blood T cell repertoires in COVID-19. Produced via immunoSEQ multiplex PCR; TCRdb's table is partial and in-frame only. The sample gives some 150,000 clones, 84% of which show up once; roughly 8% is in the top ten. Sequenced input: peripheral blood. Source of these receptors: a man aged 35 to 55 who had recovered from COVID-19.

Ten or more counts support this clone. The chain is built from TRBV2 and TRBJ1-2; TRBD1 matches at 8 bases. Germline lookup yields CDR1 SNHLY and CDR2 FYNNEI. J was trimmed by 7 bases and V by 5 bases; bases with no gene match: 9. The CDR3 is 14 amino acids. The CDR3 DNA follows: TGTGCCAGCAGTCTGACAGGGGCCGAAGGTGGCTACACCTTC. It yields the protein CASSLTGAEGGYTF. Filled out from reference TRBV2 and TRBJ1-2, the complete variable domain reads EPEVTQTPSHQVTQMGQEVILRCVPISNHLYFYWYRQILGQKVEFLVSFYNNEISEKSEIFDDQFSVERPDGSNFTLKIRSTKLEDSAMYFCASSLTGAEGGYTFGSGTRLTVV.

This clone was observed a single time. At the DNA level, this CDR3 is encoded by other sequences in the same sample as well. The chain's CDR3 is CASSTDRGLEGYTF. DNA of the CDR3: TGTGCCAGTAGCACAGACAGGGGGCTTGAAGGCTACACCTTC. This chain joins TRBV19 and TRBJ1-2; 10 bases fit TRBD1. CDR3 length: 14 residues. Germline CDR1 LNHDA, CDR2 SQIVND (reference sequence). V shed 6 bases, J shed 8 bases, and the junction held 9 bases outside the gene matches.

CDR3 nucleotides: TGTGCCAGTAGGGAGGGATTTTCACCCCTCCACTTT. This sequence encodes CASREGFSPLHF. The rearrangement joins TRBV19 to TRBJ1-6; D gene ambiguous. The CDR3 has 12 amino acids. V lost 6 bases and J lost 9, with 9 bases in between. Germline CDR1 LNHDA, CDR2 SQIVND (reference sequence).

The chain has TRBV6-4 and TRBJ1-1; TRBD1 might be the D (6 bases). The CDR3 covers 13 residues. V was trimmed by 4 bases and J by 2 bases, leaving 8 bases between them. Germline-derived CDR1 and CDR2 are MRHNA and SNTAGT. The CDR3 protein is CASSAGVNTEAFF. CDR3 coding DNA: TGTGCCAGCAGTGCAGGGGTAAACACTGAAGCTTTCTTT.

The chain uses TRBV4-2 and TRBJ2-2, with TRBD2 matching over 13 bases. Trimming took 2 bases from V and 7 from J; bases not matched to a gene: 7. The CDR3 extends over 17 amino acids. Germline V lookup: CDR1 LGHNA, CDR2 YNFKEQ. CDR3: CASSQTGTSGKVGELFF. The DNA of the CDR3 is TGTGCCAGCAGCCAAACCGGGACTAGCGGGAAGGTCGGGGAGCTGTTTTTT.

The rearrangement uses TRBV15 and TRBJ1-2, with D hard to call. This CDR3 is built from 14 residues. CDR1 is LNHNV, CDR2 YYDKDF, per germline (reference sequence). V lost 0 bases to trimming and J lost 3 bases, with 8 bases between them. The CDR3 loop is CATSRDNRDYGYTF. The CDR3 region has the DNA TGTGCCACCAGCAGAGATAACAGAGACTATGGCTACACCTTC.

This rearrangement joins TRBV2 to TRBJ2-7; no clear D gene. CDR3 length: 13 residues. The germline V gene has CDR1 SNHLY and CDR2 FYNNEI. Trimming cost V 8 bases and J 2 bases, with 13 bases left between them. The CDR3 sequence: CASSSIRAYEQYF. CDR3 nucleotides: TGTGCCAGCTCGTCTATCCGCGCCTACGAGCAGTACTTC.

This sequence joins TRBV7-6 and TRBJ2-1; D may be TRBD2 (6 bases). The CDR3 runs to 16 residues. Per the germline V gene, CDR1 is SGHVS and CDR2 is FNYEAQ. V gave up 5 bases and J gave up 0 bases, with 14 bases separating them. In DNA form, the CDR3 reads TGTGCCAGCAGCCCGTTAGCGGATAGCTCCTACAATGAGCAGTTCTTC. This gives the protein CASSPLADSSYNEQFF.

CDR3 residues: CSAAGVDTEAFF. The CDR3, as DNA: TGCAGCGCTGCAGGGGTCGACACTGAAGCTTTCTTT. The chain has TRBV29-1 and TRBJ1-1; a weak D match, TRBD1 (6 bases). The germline CDR1 and CDR2 sequences are SQVTM and ANQGSEA. Trimming took 7 bases from V and 3 from J, leaving 12 bases between them. This CDR3 is built from 12 residues.

The chain has TRBV4-3 and TRBJ2-7, with D possibly being TRBD2 (7 bases). Per the germline V gene, CDR1 is LGHNA and CDR2 is YSLEER. The V end lost 3 bases, the J end lost 0 bases, and 12 bases lay between the germline ends. The CDR3 spans 15 residues. CDR3: CASSHLADSSYEQYF. CDR3 in DNA: TGCGCCAGCAGCCACCTAGCGGACAGCTCCTACGAGCAGTACTTC.

The chain recombines TRBV13 with TRBJ1-4, with a tentative D call TRBD1 (6 bases). Germline assignment: CDR1 PRHDT and CDR2 FYEKMQ (reference sequence). The ends were cut back, 2 bases at V and 7 bases at J, with 14 bases in the middle. The CDR3 sequence is 15 residues long. In DNA form, the CDR3 reads TGTGCCAGCAGCTTATTCCGGACAGCCGGTGAAAAACTGTTTTTT. It codes for CASSLFRTAGEKLFF.

The chain is built from TRBV30 and TRBJ2-7; 14 bases are a match to TRBD2. Germline V gene sequence: CDR1 GTSNPN, CDR2 SVGIG (reference sequence). The ends lost 2 bases at V and 5 bases at J; junction bases unmatched: 14. The CDR3 runs to 18 residues. As DNA, the CDR3 is TGTGCCTGGAGTAAACCGGGACTAGCGGGAGCGCTCAGCCACGAGCAGTACTTC. It is translated as CAWSKPGLAGALSHEQYF.

The chain couples TRBV12-3 or TRBV12-4 to TRBJ2-7, with D unclear. The CDR3 sequence is 13 residues long. Trimming took 3 bases from V and 6 from J, leaving 12 bases between them. In DNA form, the CDR3 reads TGTGCCAGCAGTTTTGCGAAAATTAGCGAGCAGTACTTC. Protein: CASSFAKISEQYF.

This clone was detected only a few times. The gene calls are TRBV24-1 and TRBJ2-2, with 8 positions matching TRBD2. Trimming removed 0 bases from V and 4 bases from J; junction bases left unmatched: 3. Germline CDR1 KGHDR, CDR2 SFDVKD. The CDR3 has 16 amino acids. This chain's CDR3 is CATSDLKRESTGELFF. CDR3 coding DNA: TGTGCCACCAGTGATTTGAAGCGGGAGAGCACCGGGGAGCTGTTTTTT.

In DNA, the CDR3 is TGTGCCAGCAGCCAAGGATTCGGGACAGGGGTTACTGAAGCTTTCTTT. It specifies CASSQGFGTGVTEAFF. The J gene is TRBJ1-1, the V gene TRBV14; 10 nucleotides line up with TRBD1. V trimming: 1 base; J trimming: 5 bases; junction bases outside the gene matches: 7. The CDR3 consists of 16 residues. Germline V gene lookup returns CDR1 SGHDN and CDR2 FVKESK.

V and J are TRBV19 and TRBJ2-2; weak D call: TRBD2 (6 bases). The germline V gene encodes CDR1 LNHDA and CDR2 SQIVND (reference sequence). This CDR3 is built from 17 residues. The germline V and J ends were trimmed by 4 bases and 5 bases, with 20 bases remaining between them. CDR3 bases: TGTGCCAGTAGTACCGACCCCCGGGCCGCGGGGACCGGGGAGCTGTTTTTT. This translates into CASSTDPRAAGTGELFF.

The chain is built from TRBV7-2 and TRBJ2-1, with 13 bases fitting TRBD2. The V and J ends lost 5 bases and 4 bases, in that order; junction bases with no gene match: 5. Looked up from germline, CDR1 is SGHTA and CDR2 is FQGNSA. The CDR3 has 16 residues. The CDR3, as DNA: TGTGCCAGCAGCCCCACACTAGCGGGAGGGTACAATGAGCAGTTCTTC. It specifies CASSPTLAGGYNEQFF.

J is TRBJ1-6 and V is TRBV27, with 7 bases lining up with TRBD1. The germline gives CDR1 MNHEY, CDR2 SMNVEV (reference sequence). The CDR3 length is 16 residues. V gave up 4 bases and J gave up 2 bases; unmatched junction bases: 5. The CDR3 DNA sequence: TGTGCCAGCAGTTCCGCCGGGACAGCCTATAATTCACCCCTCCACTTT. This translates into CASSSAGTAYNSPLHF.

This rearrangement joins TRBV27 to TRBJ2-1; perhaps TRBD1 as D (6 bases). The CDR3 has 15 residues. The germline V gene encodes CDR1 MNHEY and CDR2 SMNVEV (reference sequence). V lost 1 base and J lost 5, with 12 bases in between. DNA of the CDR3: TGTGCCAGCAGTTTATACCCGGGACAAAACAATGAGCAGTTCTTC. It translates to CASSLYPGQNNEQFF.

V and J are TRBV5-8 and TRBJ1-4, with D unclear. Deletions cut 0 bases from V and 11 bases from J, with 17 bases between. The CDR3 contains 15 residues. From germline, CDR1 is SGHTS and CDR2 YDEGEE. In DNA, the CDR3 is TGTGCCAGCAGCTTGGGAATTCGGGGAGTAGAGAAACTGTTTTTT. It specifies CASSLGIRGVEKLFF. Complete variable domain (other parts from reference TRBV5-8 and TRBJ1-4): EAGVTQSPTHLIKTRGQQATLRCSPISGHTSVYWYQQALGLGLQFLLWYDEGEERNRGNFPPRFSGRQFPNYSSELNVNALELEDSALYLCASSLGIRGVEKLFFGSGTQLSVL.

The rearrangement links TRBV10-3 to TRBJ2-5, with D perhaps matching TRBD2 (5 bases). Germline V lookup: CDR1 ENHRY, CDR2 SYGVKD. The V and J ends lost 8 bases and 2 bases respectively, with 15 bases between them. The CDR3 consists of 14 residues. For the CDR3, the DNA is TGTGCCATCGGGTCCGGGAAAGGACAAGAGACCCAGTACTTC. Protein product: CAIGSGKGQETQYF.

This rearrangement joins TRBV30 to TRBJ2-7; weak D call: TRBD2 (7 bases). Trimming left V 3 bases short and J 0 bases short, with 12 bases between. The V gene's germline CDR1 is GTSNPN and CDR2 SVGIG (reference sequence). This CDR3 comprises 14 residues. This CDR3 is CAWRGGGRSYEQYF. CDR3 bases: TGTGCCTGGAGAGGGGGGGGCCGCTCCTACGAGCAGTACTTC. The complete variable domain, with remaining parts taken from reference TRBV30 and TRBJ2-7, reads SQTIHQWPATLVQPVGSPLSLECTVEGTSNPNLYWYRQAAGRGLQLLFYSVGIGQISSEVPQNLSASRPQDRQFILSSKKLLLSDSGFYLCAWRGGGRSYEQYFGPGTRLTVT.

The J gene is TRBJ1-2, the V gene TRBV7-9; tentatively, D is TRBD1 (6 bases). CDR1 SEHNR and CDR2 FQNEAQ come from the germline V gene (reference sequence). The CDR3 runs to 12 residues. V shed 3 bases and J shed 10 bases, with 12 bases lying between them. The CDR3 spells CASSFADRSYTF. In DNA form, the CDR3 reads TGTGCCAGCAGCTTCGCTGACAGGTCCTACACCTTC.

The J gene is TRBJ1-1, the V gene TRBV2, with no clear D. With 7 bases removed from V and 3 bases from J, the gap between germline ends came to 18 bases. Per the germline V gene, CDR1 is SNHLY and CDR2 is FYNNEI. The CDR3 has 15 residues. In DNA, the CDR3 is TGTGCCAGCATCCTAAATACAGATACGGACACTGAAGCTTTCTTT. Encoded protein: CASILNTDTDTEAFF.

The gene calls are TRBV4-1 and TRBJ2-3; 9 bases agree with TRBD2. V shed 8 bases and J 1 base; nucleotides not matched to a gene: 4. From germline, CDR1 is MGHRA and CDR2 YSYEKL. The CDR3 sequence is 14 residues long. The CDR3 loop reads CASGRGGRTDTQYF. CDR3 in DNA: TGCGCCAGCGGGCGGGGGGGACGCACAGATACGCAGTATTTT.

This clone came up once. This chain links TRBV4-1 with TRBJ1-1; 8 bases are shared with TRBD1. CDR3 length: 15 amino acids. The V gene's germline CDR1 is MGHRA and CDR2 YSYEKL. Germline trimming cut 3 bases from V and 4 bases from J; bases unmatched to any gene: 7. The CDR3 DNA follows: TGCGCCAGCAGCCAGAGCAGGGGGCCAAGCACTGAAGCTTTCTTT. This gives the protein CASSQSRGPSTEAFF.

V gene TRBV5-1 combines with J gene TRBJ2-7; tentative D call: TRBD1 (6 bases). CDR3 length: 14 amino acids. V was trimmed by 0 bases and J by 1 base, leaving 8 bases between them. From germline, CDR1 is SGHRS and CDR2 YFSETQ. The CDR3 is CASSLEGHSYEQYF. For the CDR3, the DNA is TGCGCCAGCAGCTTGGAGGGACATTCCTACGAGCAGTACTTC.

The chain has TRBV18 and TRBJ2-7; TRBD1 matches 12 bases. The CDR3 has 14 amino acids. Germline-derived CDR1 and CDR2 are KGHSH and LQKENI. The ends lost 3 bases at V and 6 bases at J; junction bases unmatched: 3. The CDR3 sequence is CASSPGQGAGEQYF. In nucleotides, the CDR3 is TGTGCCAGCTCACCGGGACAGGGGGCAGGCGAGCAGTACTTC.